One and the same sample provided the 3 T cell receptor beta chains below, sequenced in a study of T cell clonality in common variable immunodeficiency. Study-wide results and caveats: Common variable immunodeficiency TCR beta sequences reportedly had fewer deletions and N-nucleotide insertions.

The antigens of these receptors remain unknown. Sequencing was performed with immunoSEQ multiplex PCR; in TCRdb, only in-frame clones are kept and a portion is missing. The sample presents approximately 26,000 clones, none singletons. The material sequenced was peripheral blood mononuclear cells. The receptor source for this set is a human donor with common variable immunodeficiency.

With respect to this clone: The missing CDR3 end, 3 residues past where the read stops, is filled in from the germline J gene. The V call is TRBV18, the J call TRBJ2-5, with D possibly being TRBD1 (5 bases). The V end was cut by 0 bases, the J end by 2 bases, with 10 bases between. Germline V CDR1 and CDR2: KGHSH, LQKENI. The length of the CDR3 is 15 residues. The CDR3 DNA, read in part, is TGTGCCAGCTCACCACCTCAGGGCCTGCAAGAGACC. Translation gives CASSPPQGLQET. The CDR3 as a whole reads CASSPPQGLQETQYF. Combining the CDR3 with reference TRBV18 and TRBJ2-5 gives the whole variable domain NAGVMQNPRHLVRRRGQEARLRCSPMKGHSHVYWYRQLPEEGLKFMVYLQKENIIDESGMPKERFSAEFPKEGPSILRIQQVVRGDSAAYFCASSPPQGLQETQYFGPGTRLLVL.

This clone was detected many times. The read comes to an end 3 residues before the CDR3 does, leaving the germline J gene to fill in the end. The V gene is TRBV19, the J gene TRBJ1-1; D is perhaps TRBD1 (6 bases). Germline values: CDR1 LNHDA, CDR2 SQIVND (reference sequence). The CDR3 is made up of 14 amino acids. V was shortened by 4 bases and J by 3 bases, with 12 bases between the two germline ends. Here the CDR3 reads CASSTDRPDTEAFF. CDR3 DNA (partial): TGTGCCAGTAGTACCGACAGGCCAGACACTGAA.

This clone was counted between two and nine times. Read data end 3 residues before the CDR3 end; the end is taken from the germline J gene. The chain couples TRBV5-5 to TRBJ2-7, with 13 nucleotides matching TRBD2. V lost 3 bases to trimming and J lost 6 bases; unmatched junction nucleotides: 6. Germline V lookup: CDR1 SGHKS, CDR2 YYEKEE (reference sequence). The CDR3 totals 15 residues. CDR3 DNA (partial): TGTGCCAGCAGCTCCGGACTAGCGGGGGCGGCCGAG. This codes for CASSSGLAGAAE. The entire CDR3 protein reads CASSSGLAGAAEQYF.